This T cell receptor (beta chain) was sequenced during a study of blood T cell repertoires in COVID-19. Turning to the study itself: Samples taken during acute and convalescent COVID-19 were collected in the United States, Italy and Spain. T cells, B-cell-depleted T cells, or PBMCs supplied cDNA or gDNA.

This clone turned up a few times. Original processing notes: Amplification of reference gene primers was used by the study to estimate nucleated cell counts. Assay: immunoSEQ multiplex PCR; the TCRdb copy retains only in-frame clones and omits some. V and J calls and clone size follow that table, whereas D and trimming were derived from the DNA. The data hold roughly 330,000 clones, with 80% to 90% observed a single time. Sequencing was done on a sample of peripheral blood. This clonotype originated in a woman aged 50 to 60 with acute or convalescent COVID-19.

The CDR3 nucleotides are TGTGCCACCGCACCGGGAGGGTCCTACAATGAGCAGTTCTTC. This translates into CATAPGGSYNEQFF. The V gene is TRBV24-1, the J gene TRBJ2-1, with 8 nucleotides matching TRBD2. The V segment lost 9 bases and the J segment 1 base; nucleotides outside the gene matches: 4. Germline-derived CDR1 and CDR2 are KGHDR and SFDVKD. This CDR3 contains 14 residues.